This T cell receptor beta chain stems from a study of cytomegalovirus exposure and HLA in healthy donors. Study details: In a previous analysis, around 110 million unique TCR beta sequences were found from 170 million or so T cells.

In this sample, this clone turned up a few times. Its antigen is not known. Findings and caveats of the study: It was assumed in the presence/absence analyses that sequencing depth was roughly uniform across donors. Highly shared variants forming one cluster were likely a sequencing artifact. The authors later linked a missense DCLRE1C variant to TCR beta V- and J-gene trimming.

V shed 5 bases and J 2 bases; nucleotides not matched to a gene: 4. The germline V gene has CDR1 SGHRS and CDR2 YFSETQ. The CDR3 sequence is 14 residues long. Both 60 Vbeta primers and 13 Jbeta primers went into the PCR. Using immunoSEQ multiplex PCR, the repertoire was profiled, and TCRdb retains in-frame clones only, with some absent. This sample has around 64,000 clones, with approximately 81% found just once. The sample taken for sequencing was PBMCs. This clonotype was sampled from a woman aged 25 to 45 in good health and CMV-seropositive. This rearrangement joins TRBV5-1 to TRBJ1-1; TRBD1 matches 9 bases. DNA for the CDR3: TGCGCCAGCAGTATGGACAGGGGAAACACTGAAGCTTTCTTT. Its protein product is CASSMDRGNTEAFF.